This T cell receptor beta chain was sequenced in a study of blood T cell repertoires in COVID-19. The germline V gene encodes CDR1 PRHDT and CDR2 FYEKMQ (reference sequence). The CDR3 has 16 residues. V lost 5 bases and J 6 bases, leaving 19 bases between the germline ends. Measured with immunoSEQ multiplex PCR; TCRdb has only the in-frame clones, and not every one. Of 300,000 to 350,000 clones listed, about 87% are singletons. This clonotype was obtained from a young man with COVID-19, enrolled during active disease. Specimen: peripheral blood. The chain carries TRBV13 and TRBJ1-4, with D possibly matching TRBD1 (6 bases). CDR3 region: CASSLPLGGGHEKLFF. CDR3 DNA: TGTGCCAGCAGCCTACCCCTAGGGGGGGGCCATGAAAAACTGTTTTTT.